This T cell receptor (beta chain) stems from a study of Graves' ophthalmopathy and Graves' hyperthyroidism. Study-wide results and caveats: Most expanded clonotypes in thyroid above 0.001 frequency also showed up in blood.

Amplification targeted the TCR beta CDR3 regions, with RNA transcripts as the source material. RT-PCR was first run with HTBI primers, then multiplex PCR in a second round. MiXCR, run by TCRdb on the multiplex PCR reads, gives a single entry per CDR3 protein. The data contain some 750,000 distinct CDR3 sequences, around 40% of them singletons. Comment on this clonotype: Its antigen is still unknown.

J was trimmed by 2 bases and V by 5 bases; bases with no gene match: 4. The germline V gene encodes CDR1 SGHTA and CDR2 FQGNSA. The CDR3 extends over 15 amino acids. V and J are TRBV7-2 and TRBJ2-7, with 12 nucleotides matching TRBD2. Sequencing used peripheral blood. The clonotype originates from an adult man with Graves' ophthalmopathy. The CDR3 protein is CASSRTSGRTYEQYF. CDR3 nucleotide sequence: TGTGCCAGCAGCCGAACTAGCGGGAGGACCTACGAGCAGTACTTC.